Below are 22 T cell receptor beta chains sequenced from a single sample in a study of cytomegalovirus exposure and HLA in healthy donors. PCR primers comprised 60 Vbeta and 13 Jbeta primers. Sequencing used immunoSEQ multiplex PCR; TCRdb keeps in-frame clones, though not all of them. Seen here are a few hundred thousand clones, roughly 91% observed once, and the top ten hold 1.5% to 2%. The sample consisted of PBMCs. These receptors all stem from a girl under 10 years old in good health and CMV-seronegative.

The chain joins TRBV19 to TRBJ2-7; TRBD2 is a possible D gene (6 bases). Trimming cost V 6 bases and J 2 bases, with 11 bases left between them. The CDR3 extends over 13 amino acids. Germline loops: CDR1 LNHDA, CDR2 SQIVND (reference sequence). The CDR3: CASSPGLTYEQYF. CDR3 coding DNA: TGTGCCAGTAGCCCGGGACTTACCTACGAGCAGTACTTC.

The chain combines TRBV2 with TRBJ2-7; D unresolved. Trimming took off 9 bases at V and 0 bases at J, with 12 bases between the two ends. This CDR3 has 13 amino acids. CDR1 and CDR2 (germline): SNHLY, FYNNEI. The CDR3: CASYGQPSYEQYF. In nucleotides, the CDR3 is TGTGCCAGTTATGGGCAGCCCTCCTACGAGCAGTACTTC.

This chain joins TRBV6-5 and TRBJ2-7; 9 bases are a match to TRBD2. J lost 3 bases, V lost 10 bases, and 4 bases had no gene match. This CDR3 contains 12 residues. Germline V gene sequence: CDR1 MNHEY, CDR2 SVGAGI. The CDR3 nucleotides are TGTGCCACCCGGACTAGCGACTACGAGCAGTACTTC. Protein sequence: CATRTSDYEQYF.

The chain couples TRBV4-1 to TRBJ2-7; 7 positions agree with TRBD2. The CDR3 contains 14 residues. Per the germline V gene, CDR1 is MGHRA and CDR2 is YSYEKL. Unmatched junction bases numbered 4, after V lost 4 bases and J lost 1 base. The CDR3 spells CASSRPGGSYEQYF. As DNA, the CDR3 is TGCGCCAGCAGCCGTCCGGGGGGTTCCTACGAGCAGTACTTC.

This chain joins TRBV6-1 and TRBJ2-2; 11 bases align to TRBD1. Germline CDR1 and CDR2: MNHNS and SASEGT. The CDR3 spans 17 residues. V shed 4 bases and J 0 bases; nucleotides not matched to a gene: 4. In DNA form, the CDR3 reads TGTGCCAGCAGTGGACCGGGACAGGGGGCGAACACCGGGGAGCTGTTTTTT. Protein sequence: CASSGPGQGANTGELFF.

This sequence joins TRBV27 and TRBJ1-5; possible D gene TRBD1, 6 bases. The CDR3 covers 14 residues. Germline loops: CDR1 MNHEY, CDR2 SMNVEV (reference sequence). V gave up 6 bases and J gave up 6 bases, with 15 bases separating them. CDR3 DNA: TGTGCCAGCAGCCAGGGGAGGGGCGGTCAGCCCCAGCATTTT. Translation gives CASSQGRGGQPQHF.

CDR3 protein: CASSLGTGFSNQPQHF. The CDR3 DNA follows: TGTGCCAGCAGCTTAGGGACGGGGTTTAGCAATCAGCCCCAGCATTTT. J is TRBJ1-5 and V is TRBV11-2; D is undetermined. Germline CDR1 reads SGHAT; CDR2 reads FQNNGV. The CDR3 extends over 16 amino acids. Trimming took off 1 base at V and 0 bases at J, with 10 bases between the two ends.

DNA for the CDR3: TGTGCCAGCAGTGATCTGGGAAAGGGGGTCACGCAGTATTTT. Translated: CASSDLGKGVTQYF. This chain uses TRBV6-1 with TRBJ2-3, with D possibly matching TRBD1 (6 bases). V gave up 3 bases and J gave up 9 bases, with 16 bases separating them. The CDR3 totals 14 residues. Per germline, CDR1 MNHNS and CDR2 SASEGT.

On this clone itself: At the DNA level, this CDR3 is encoded by other sequences in the same sample as well. The chain uses TRBV11-2 and TRBJ2-1; D not resolved. CDR3 length: 13 amino acids. The V end lost 8 bases, the J end lost 4 bases, and 12 bases lay between the germline ends. Germline CDR1 and CDR2: SGHAT and FQNNGV. The CDR3 bases are TGTGCCAGCTCTCTTGGCAGTTACAATGAGCAGTTCTTC. As protein: CASSLGSYNEQFF.

V and J are TRBV6-5 and TRBJ2-2; a weak D match, TRBD2 (6 bases). Between the trimmed V and J ends, which lost 4 bases and 6 bases, there was a span of 6 bases. Germline V CDR1 and CDR2: MNHEY, SVGAGI. The CDR3 length is 12 residues. CDR3 coding DNA: TGTGCCAGCAGTTGGGACTCCGGGGAGCTGTTTTTT. It yields the protein CASSWDSGELFF.

The DNA of the CDR3 is TGTGCCAGCAGTTGGGGGACTAGCGGGTTTACCGGGGAGCTGTTTTTT. It codes for CASSWGTSGFTGELFF. The J gene is TRBJ2-2, the V gene TRBV27, with 12 nucleotides matching TRBD2. This CDR3 has 16 residues. The V segment lost 4 bases and the J segment 5 bases; nucleotides outside the gene matches: 5. Looked up from germline, CDR1 is MNHEY and CDR2 is SMNVEV (reference sequence).

The chain links TRBV7-9 to TRBJ2-3, with TRBD1 matching 9 bases. Germline V gene sequence: CDR1 SEHNR, CDR2 FQNEAQ (reference sequence). V trimming: 5 bases; J trimming: 6 bases; junction bases outside the gene matches: 6. The CDR3 length is 14 residues. The CDR3 sequence: CASSGTGTGDTQYF. CDR3 DNA sequence: TGTGCCAGCAGCGGGACAGGGACCGGGGATACGCAGTATTTT.

J is TRBJ1-1 and V is TRBV29-1; D uncertain. Germline CDR1 SQVTM, CDR2 ANQGSEA. The CDR3 extends over 13 amino acids. The ends were cut back, 7 bases at V and 2 bases at J, with 14 bases in the middle. The CDR3, as DNA: TGCAGCGCTGAGGAGGGTCTAAACACTGAAGCTTTCTTT. As protein: CSAEEGLNTEAFF.

This rearrangement joins TRBV5-6 to TRBJ2-7; 13 bases agree with TRBD2. The germline CDR1 and CDR2 sequences are SGHDT and YYEEEE. The V segment lost 5 bases and the J segment 2 bases; nucleotides outside the gene matches: 4. This CDR3 is built from 15 residues. The chain's CDR3 is CASRRTSGRAYEQYF. DNA for the CDR3: TGTGCCAGCAGACGTACTAGCGGGAGGGCCTACGAGCAGTACTTC. The variable domain in full, with the rest retrieved from reference TRBV5-6 and TRBJ2-7, is DAGVTQSPTHLIKTRGQQVTLRCSPKSGHDTVSWYQQALGQGPQFIFQYYEEEERQRGNFPDRFSGHQFPNYSSELNVNALLLGDSALYLCASRRTSGRAYEQYFGPGTRLTVT.

The chain links TRBV27 to TRBJ2-3, with D unclear. The CDR3 is 16 residues long. Germline CDR1 reads MNHEY; CDR2 reads SMNVEV (reference sequence). Trimming pared 0 bases from V and 1 base from J, leaving 11 bases between. The chain's CDR3 is CASSLSVASGTDTQYF. CDR3 nucleotide sequence: TGTGCCAGCAGTTTATCCGTTGCGTCGGGCACAGATACGCAGTATTTT.

The genes are TRBV6-6 and TRBJ2-7, with TRBD1 matching over 8 bases. Looked up from germline, CDR1 is MNHNY and CDR2 is SVGAGI (reference sequence). The CDR3 contains 16 residues. V was pared by 2 bases and J by 4 bases, with 10 bases of the junction left unmatched. The CDR3 DNA reads as TGTGCCAGCAGTTACCCAGGGGGCCGAGGGGGTTACGAGCAGTACTTC. Its protein product is CASSYPGGRGGYEQYF.

The chain is built from TRBV7-6 and TRBJ2-3; 9 bases are shared with TRBD2. This CDR3 spans 15 amino acids. CDR1 and CDR2 (germline): SGHVS, FNYEAQ. V shed 10 bases and J 1 base; nucleotides not matched to a gene: 9. Here the CDR3 reads CATAGGPKGTDTQYF. Written as DNA, the CDR3 is TGTGCCACCGCGGGGGGGCCAAAGGGCACAGATACGCAGTATTTT.

The V gene is TRBV2, the J gene TRBJ1-1; 12 bases map to TRBD1. Germline values: CDR1 SNHLY, CDR2 FYNNEI. The CDR3 has 15 amino acids. J lost 4 bases, V lost 4 bases, and 4 bases had no gene match. The DNA of the CDR3 is TGTGCCAGCAGTGTGATGGGACAGGGGGCCACTGAAGCTTTCTTT. Translation gives CASSVMGQGATEAFF.

J is TRBJ1-3 and V is TRBV9, with TRBD1 as a possible D gene (6 bases). Germline CDR1 and CDR2: SGDLS and YYNGEE. The CDR3 has 13 amino acids. V lost 3 bases and J lost 4, with 8 bases in between. CDR3 region: CASSGTAGNTIYF. The CDR3, as DNA: TGTGCCAGCAGCGGGACAGCCGGAAACACCATATATTTT.

The chain couples TRBV19 to TRBJ1-6, with 10 bases fitting TRBD1. The ends lost 9 bases at V and 8 bases at J; junction bases unmatched: 7. The germline CDR1 and CDR2 sequences are LNHDA and SQIVND (reference sequence). This CDR3 has 14 residues. The CDR3 nucleotides read TGTGCCAGCGCAACCGGGACAGGGGATTCACCCCTCCACTTT. Translated: CASATGTGDSPLHF.

Only one count was recorded for this clone. The rearrangement links TRBV7-9 to TRBJ2-3; a weak D match, TRBD2 (6 bases). V lost 5 bases and J lost 6, with 12 bases in between. This CDR3 has 13 amino acids. CDR1 and CDR2 (germline): SEHNR, FQNEAQ (reference sequence). The chain's CDR3 is CASSPSGRDTQYF. Here the CDR3 DNA reads TGTGCCAGCAGCCCGAGCGGGCGGGATACGCAGTATTTT.

The V call is TRBV18, the J call TRBJ1-2; 7 positions agree with TRBD1. The germline V gene has CDR1 KGHSH and CDR2 LQKENI. Germline trimming cut 3 bases from V and 6 bases from J; bases unmatched to any gene: 7. The CDR3 is 14 amino acids. The CDR3 spells CASSPIPTGHGYTF. In nucleotides, the CDR3 is TGTGCCAGCTCACCCATCCCGACAGGGCATGGCTACACCTTC.